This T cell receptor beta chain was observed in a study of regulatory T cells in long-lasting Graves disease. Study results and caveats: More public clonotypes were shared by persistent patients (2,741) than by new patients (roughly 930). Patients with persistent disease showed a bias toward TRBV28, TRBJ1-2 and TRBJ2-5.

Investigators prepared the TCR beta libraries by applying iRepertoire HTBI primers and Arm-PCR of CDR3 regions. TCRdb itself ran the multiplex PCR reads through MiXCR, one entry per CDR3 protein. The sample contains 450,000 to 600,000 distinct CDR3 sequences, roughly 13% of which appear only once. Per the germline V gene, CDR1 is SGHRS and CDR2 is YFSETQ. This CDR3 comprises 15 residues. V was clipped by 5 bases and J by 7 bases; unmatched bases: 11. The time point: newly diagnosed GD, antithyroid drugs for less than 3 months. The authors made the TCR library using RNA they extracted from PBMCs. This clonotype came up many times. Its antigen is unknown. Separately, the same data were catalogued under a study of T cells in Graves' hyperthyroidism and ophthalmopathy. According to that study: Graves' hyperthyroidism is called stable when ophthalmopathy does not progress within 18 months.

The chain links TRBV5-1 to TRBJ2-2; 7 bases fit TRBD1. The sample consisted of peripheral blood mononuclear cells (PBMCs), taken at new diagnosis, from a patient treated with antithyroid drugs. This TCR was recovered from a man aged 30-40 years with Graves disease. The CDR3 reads CASRTGVPLHGELFF. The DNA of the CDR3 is TGCGCCAGCAGAACAGGGGTCCCGTTACACGGGGAGCTGTTTTTT.